A selection of T cell receptor beta chains follows, all from one sample in a study of cytomegalovirus exposure and HLA in healthy donors. Clones were sequenced by immunoSEQ multiplex PCR, and TCRdb holds only the in-frame ones, with some missing. This repertoire shows approximately 240,000 clones, 75% to 95% found once; its top ten account for about 0.95%. Sequences were obtained from PBMCs. The source is a woman aged 18-29 years in good health and CMV-seronegative. Both conserved end residues are part of each CDR3. The order of the fields is clone size, D gene, J gene, V gene, CDR3 protein, CDR3 DNA. D genes are given only for firm matches. Rows give clone size only sometimes, using once, few, many, or a class for an expanded clone.

NA,NA,TRBJ1-2,TRBV6-1,CAVQGRPNYGYTF,TGTGCCGTTCAGGGGCGGCCTAACTATGGCTACACCTTC
NA,TRBD2,TRBJ2-3,TRBV7-2,CASSPSRVAGDTDTQYF,TGTGCCAGCAGCCCATCAAGGGTAGCGGGAGACACAGATACGCAGTATTTT
NA,NA,TRBJ2-7,TRBV7-9,CASSLGYYEQYF,TGTGCCAGCAGCTTAGGTTACTACGAGCAGTACTTC
NA,NA,TRBJ2-1,TRBV9,CASSPSAGPREQFF,TGTGCCAGCAGTCCCTCGGCGGGGCCACGGGAGCAGTTCTTC
NA,NA,TRBJ1-2,TRBV5-4,CASSLKGSTNYGYTF,TGTGCCAGCAGCTTGAAGGGGTCTACTAACTATGGCTACACCTTC
NA,NA,TRBJ1-2,TRBV28,CASSLLRGEGDGYTF,TGTGCCAGCAGTTTATTGCGGGGGGAAGGGGATGGCTACACCTTC
NA,NA,TRBJ2-7,TRBV27,CASIGSESHYEQYF,TGTGCCAGCATCGGCAGCGAATCCCACTACGAGCAGTACTTC
NA,NA,TRBJ1-3,TRBV6-5,CASSTSSGNTIYF,TGTGCCAGCAGTACCAGCTCTGGAAACACCATATATTTT
NA,TRBD2,TRBJ2-3,TRBV11-3,CASSFLTGGRHRDTQYF,TGTGCCAGCAGCTTTCTTACAGGCGGGAGGCACAGAGATACGCAGTATTTT
NA,NA,TRBJ1-2,TRBV4-1,CASSQDAGGAIYGYTF,TGCGCCAGCAGCCAAGATGCTGGGGGGGCAATCTATGGCTACACCTTC
NA,NA,TRBJ1-3,TRBV5-6,CASRSARAGGNTIYF,TGTGCCAGCAGGTCGGCTAGGGCGGGAGGAAACACCATATATTTT
NA,NA,TRBJ2-5,TRBV7-9,CASSLVLGLAETQYF,TGTGCCAGCAGCTTAGTTCTGGGCCTGGCGGAGACCCAGTACTTC
NA,TRBD1,TRBJ2-3,TRBV27,CASTPFWTGSTDTQYF,TGTGCCAGCACCCCCTTTTGGACAGGGAGCACAGATACGCAGTATTTT
once,TRBD1,TRBJ2-2,TRBV27,CASRIRDRDTGELFF,TGTGCCAGCAGAATCCGGGACAGGGACACCGGGGAGCTGTTTTTT
NA,TRBD2,TRBJ2-1,TRBV11-3,CASSLASGNEQFF,TGTGCCAGCAGCTTAGCTAGCGGGAATGAGCAGTTCTTC
NA,TRBD2,TRBJ2-2,TRBV11-2,CASSLAPGTSGVNTGELFF,TGTGCCAGCAGCTTAGCCCCCGGGACTAGCGGGGTGAACACCGGGGAGCTGTTTTTT
once,NA,TRBJ1-2,TRBV28,CASSNVVVLNYGYTF,TGTGCCAGCAGTAACGTAGTGGTTCTCAACTATGGCTACACCTTC
NA,NA,TRBJ2-7,TRBV11-2,CASSLGSGGYSYEQYF,TGTGCCAGCAGCTTGGGTTCGGGGGGCTACTCCTACGAGCAGTACTTC
NA,TRBD1,TRBJ1-1,TRBV28,CASSDPGGGRPEAFF,TGTGCCAGCAGTGACCCAGGGGGCGGAAGACCTGAAGCTTTCTTT
NA,TRBD2,TRBJ2-5,TRBV5-1,CASRWREKQTQYF,TGCGCCAGCAGATGGCGGGAGAAGCAGACCCAGTACTTC
once,NA,TRBJ1-1,TRBV5-1,CASSLEGGVVTEAFF,TGCGCCAGCAGCTTGGAGGGCGGGGTAGTCACTGAAGCTTTCTTT
NA,TRBD2,TRBJ2-2,TRBV7-8,CASSPYSPASGRTGELFF,TGTGCCAGCAGCCCTTATTCCCCCGCTAGCGGGCGCACCGGGGAGCTGTTTTTT
once,TRBD2,TRBJ2-7,TRBV19,CASSTRGGFYEQYF,TGTGCCAGTAGTACCCGGGGAGGGTTCTACGAGCAGTACTTC
NA,TRBD1,TRBJ1-3,TRBV27,CASSARQGAGGNTIYF,TGTGCCAGCAGTGCAAGACAGGGCGCGGGGGGAAACACCATATATTTT
NA,TRBD2,TRBJ2-5,TRBV4-2,CASSQGLAGGQETQYF,TGTGCCAGCAGCCAGGGACTAGCGGGAGGCCAGGAGACCCAGTACTTC
NA,TRBD1,TRBJ1-5,TRBV28,CASSSYRGLGNQPQHF,TGTGCCAGCAGTTCTTACAGGGGCCTGGGCAATCAGCCCCAGCATTTT
NA,TRBD1,TRBJ1-1,TRBV6-5,CASSRTGTNTEAFF,TGTGCCAGCAGCCGGACAGGAACGAACACTGAAGCTTTCTTT
NA,TRBD1,TRBJ2-7,TRBV5-1,CASSSTGTVPYEQYF,TGCGCCAGCAGCAGTACCGGGACAGTCCCCTACGAGCAGTACTTC
NA,NA,TRBJ2-5,TRBV29-1,CSVSQDRETQYF,TGCAGCGTCTCTCAGGATAGAGAGACCCAGTACTTC
once,TRBD1,TRBJ1-1,TRBV27,CASSPTTGGLNTEAFF,TGTGCCAGCAGTCCCACGACAGGGGGCTTAAACACTGAAGCTTTCTTT
NA,TRBD2,TRBJ2-1,TRBV7-9,CAVSRTSGSEEQFF,TGTGCCGTCAGTAGGACTAGCGGGAGCGAGGAGCAGTTCTTC
NA,NA,TRBJ2-5,TRBV5-1,CASSHRDLETQYF,TGCGCCAGCAGCCACCGGGACTTAGAGACCCAGTACTTC
NA,NA,TRBJ2-2,TRBV7-3,CASSLSGGDTGELFF,TGTGCCAGCAGCTTAAGTGGCGGGGATACCGGGGAGCTGTTTTTT
NA,TRBD1,TRBJ1-2,TRBV6-1,CASRTGTAYGYTF,TGTGCCAGCAGAACCGGGACAGCTTATGGCTACACCTTC
NA,TRBD2,TRBJ2-7,TRBV6-5,CASRGLAGQSYEQYF,TGTGCCAGCAGGGGACTAGCGGGGCAATCCTACGAGCAGTACTTC
NA,TRBD2,TRBJ2-1,TRBV9,CASRALAGVGNEQFF,TGTGCCAGCAGAGCACTAGCGGGAGTAGGAAATGAGCAGTTCTTC
NA,NA,TRBJ2-5,TRBV11-2,CASSLRGRLNQETQYF,TGTGCCAGCAGCTTACGGGGTCGACTGAACCAAGAGACCCAGTACTTC
once,NA,TRBJ2-6,TRBV19,CASSSGAGANVLTF,TGTGCCAGTAGTAGCGGGGCAGGGGCCAACGTCCTGACTTTC
NA,NA,TRBJ2-7,TRBV10-1,CASSEFGTSRGEQYF,TGCGCCAGCAGTGAGTTCGGGACCTCCCGGGGGGAGCAGTACTTC
NA,TRBD2,TRBJ2-3,TRBV11-3,CASSLDGGGLDSDTQYF,TGTGCCAGCAGCTTAGATGGAGGTGGACTAGATTCAGATACGCAGTATTTT
NA,TRBD2,TRBJ2-1,TRBV15,CATSRWGGTRDNEQFF,TGTGCCACCAGCAGATGGGGGGGGACTAGGGACAATGAGCAGTTCTTC
NA,NA,TRBJ2-7,TRBV9,CASSPRARREATHEQYF,TGTGCCAGCAGCCCCCGAGCCCGCCGGGAAGCAACCCACGAGCAGTACTTC
NA,NA,TRBJ1-5,TRBV28,CASQGTTGFQPQHF,TGTGCCAGCCAAGGAACCACAGGGTTCCAGCCCCAGCATTTT
NA,NA,TRBJ2-1,TRBV6-6,CASSYIGQDYNEQFF,TGTGCCAGCAGTTATATTGGACAAGACTACAATGAGCAGTTCTTC
NA,NA,TRBJ2-3,TRBV27,CASSLSGRVGTDTQYF,TGTGCCAGCAGTTTATCGGGCAGGGTCGGCACAGATACGCAGTATTTT
once,TRBD2,TRBJ2-5,TRBV5-1,CASRLAGNQETQYF,TGCGCCAGCCGACTAGCGGGGAATCAAGAGACCCAGTACTTC
NA,TRBD1,TRBJ1-5,TRBV28,CASSLGQDQPQHF,TGTGCCAGCAGTTTAGGACAGGATCAGCCCCAGCATTTT
NA,TRBD2,TRBJ2-3,TRBV7-8,CASSFARETPTQYF,TGTGCCAGCAGCTTCGCGCGGGAGACCCCCACGCAGTATTTT
NA,NA,TRBJ1-5,TRBV5-1,CASSLGRGTGPQHF,TGCGCCAGCAGCTTGGGACGGGGAACGGGCCCCCAGCATTTT
NA,TRBD2,TRBJ2-5,TRBV7-9,CASSLDPAGGPISIAQYF,TGTGCCAGCAGCTTAGACCCAGCGGGAGGCCCCATTTCCATCGCCCAGTACTTC